Below are 16 T cell receptor beta chains sequenced from a single sample in a study of spatial heterogeneity in lung cancer. Time point given: sample taken at primary tumor resection. The sequenced material consisted of unsorted whole RNA from tumor, nontumor lung or frozen PBMC. Each CDR3 protein gets one entry after TCRdb re-called the 5' RACE reads with MiXCR. The top ten hold 60% to 80% of the sample, which has approximately 2,500 distinct CDR3 sequences, roughly 30% seen once. Sequences were derived from PBMCs, sampled at surgery. The receptor source for this set is a male donor with early-stage non-small cell lung cancer.

This clonotype has a single count. The chain couples TRBV27 to TRBJ2-3; 14 bases fit TRBD2. From germline, CDR1 is MNHEY and CDR2 SMNVEV (reference sequence). The CDR3 sequence is 17 residues long. Unmatched junction bases numbered 9, after V lost 5 bases and J lost 5 bases. CDR3 sequence: CASSTRLAGGPRDTQYF. As DNA, the CDR3 is TGTGCCAGCAGTACGAGACTAGCGGGGGGGCCACGAGATACGCAGTATTTT.

The chain joins TRBV6-2 or TRBV6-3 to TRBJ1-2; no definite D call. This CDR3 comprises 15 residues. V dropped 8 bases and J dropped 0 bases, with 16 bases sitting between them. CDR1 and CDR2 (germline): MNHEY, SVGEGT. The CDR3 sequence is CASGLILLPNYGYTF. The DNA for the CDR3 is TGTGCCAGCGGACTAATACTACTACCTAACTATGGCTACACCTTC.

V is TRBV6-2 or TRBV6-3 and J is TRBJ1-2; 7 bases map to TRBD1. V shed 5 bases and J 3 bases; nucleotides not matched to a gene: 9. The germline V gene has CDR1 MNHEY and CDR2 SVGEGT. The CDR3 contains 15 residues. This chain's CDR3 is CASSATTGLDYGYTF. The CDR3 DNA sequence: TGTGCCAGCAGTGCTACGACAGGGCTCGACTATGGCTACACCTTC.

V gene TRBV20-1 combines with J gene TRBJ1-1; D uncertain. Germline CDR1 DFQATT, CDR2 SNEGSKA (reference sequence). The germline V and J ends were trimmed by 0 bases and 4 bases, with 15 bases remaining between them. The CDR3 length is 15 residues. The CDR3 loop reads CSARELDGMITEAFF. CDR3 in DNA: TGCAGTGCTAGAGAGTTGGACGGGATGATCACTGAAGCTTTCTTT.

On this clonotype: Since a much larger clone is just one base distant, this may be a read error. The chain recombines TRBV24-1 with TRBJ2-1, with D uncertain. The germline gives CDR1 KGHDR, CDR2 SFDVKD. There are 11 residues in the CDR3. The CDR3 region is CVTSLFREQFF. As DNA, the CDR3 is TGTGTCACCTCCCTTTTCAGAGAGCAGTTCTTC.

This clonotype has a count of ten or more. This chain uses TRBV29-1 with TRBJ2-1; TRBD1 agrees at 9 bases. V lost 7 bases to trimming and J lost 11 bases; unmatched junction nucleotides: 9. CDR1 SQVTM and CDR2 ANQGSEA come from the germline V gene. This CDR3 comprises 12 residues. CDR3 in DNA: TGCAGCGGCCGGACAGGGGCCGGAAAGCAGTTCTTC. It yields the protein CSGRTGAGKQFF.

This clonotype was seen ten or more times. This chain links TRBV29-1 with TRBJ2-7; D tentatively fits TRBD1 or TRBD2 (6 bases each). V was clipped by 4 bases and J by 6 bases, with 16 bases between them. CDR1 and CDR2 (germline): SQVTM, ANQGSEA. The CDR3 spans 13 residues. This chain's CDR3 is CSVVISGGGEQYF. The CDR3 nucleotides are TGCAGCGTTGTGATTAGCGGAGGGGGCGAGCAGTACTTC.

In this sample, this clonotype turned up many times. The chain combines TRBV7-2 with TRBJ2-3, with a tentative D call TRBD2 (6 bases). This CDR3 has 16 residues. With 4 bases removed from V and 6 bases from J, the gap between germline ends came to 20 bases. Germline-derived CDR1 and CDR2 are SGHTA and FQGNSA. The CDR3 loop is CASSSNRDFPGDTQYF. Here the CDR3 DNA reads TGTGCCAGCAGCTCAAACCGGGACTTTCCCGGGGATACGCAGTATTTT.

By frequency in the sample, this clonotype is medium-sized. The chain recombines TRBV12-3 or TRBV12-4 with TRBJ2-4, with D possibly TRBD1 on 7 matching bases. Trimming took off 6 bases at V and 0 bases at J, with 18 bases between the two ends. This CDR3 has 17 amino acids. The CDR3 sequence: CASSSEAGQLAKNIQYF. Written as DNA, the CDR3 is TGTGCCAGCAGCTCAGAGGCGGGACAGCTAGCCAAAAACATTCAGTACTTC.

This clonotype was picked up many times. The chain carries TRBV7-9 and TRBJ2-3; 8 bases align to TRBD2. This CDR3 is built from 19 residues. J was trimmed by 2 bases and V by 1 base; bases with no gene match: 14. Germline V lookup: CDR1 SEHNR, CDR2 FQNEAQ (reference sequence). Here the CDR3 reads CASSLVPGGSGEYTDTQYF. The CDR3 region has the DNA TGTGCCAGCAGCTTAGTCCCTGGGGGTAGCGGGGAGTACACAGATACGCAGTATTTT.

The chain links TRBV12-3 or TRBV12-4 to TRBJ1-1; perhaps TRBD1 as D (5 bases). Trimming stripped 7 bases from V and 3 bases from J, with 15 bases between. The CDR3 covers 14 residues. As DNA, the CDR3 is TGTGCCAGCACCAAGACAGCGTTTTACACTGAAGCTTTCTTT. As protein: CASTKTAFYTEAFF.

V gene TRBV19 combines with J gene TRBJ2-5; D uncertain. This CDR3 has 13 amino acids. CDR1 is LNHDA and CDR2 is SQIVND in the germline V gene (reference sequence). V was cut by 1 base and J by 6 bases, with 9 bases left in between. The CDR3 sequence: CASSIAATQTQYF. The CDR3 region has the DNA TGTGCCAGTAGTATAGCTGCGACGCAGACCCAGTACTTC.

J is TRBJ2-6 and V is TRBV27; TRBD1 matches 9 bases. After removal of 5 bases from V and 0 bases from J, the junction contained 8 bases not matched to a gene. Germline CDR1 MNHEY, CDR2 SMNVEV (reference sequence). The CDR3 totals 18 residues. The CDR3 coding sequence is TGTGCCAGCAGTCCGGGACAGGGCCGTTTCTCTGGGGCCAACGTCCTGACTTTC. It specifies CASSPGQGRFSGANVLTF. The full variable domain, its missing parts supplied by reference TRBV27 and TRBJ2-6, is EAQVTQNPRYLITVTGKKLTVTCSQNMNHEYMSWYRQDPGLGLRQIYYSMNVEVTDKGDVPEGYKVSRKEKRNFPLILESPSPNQTSLYFCASSPGQGRFSGANVLTFGAGSRLTVL.

This clonotype was seen at least ten times. V gene TRBV7-6 combines with J gene TRBJ2-7; 7 bases agree with TRBD1. The germline V gene encodes CDR1 SGHVS and CDR2 FNYEAQ. The CDR3 spans 17 residues. Losses at the gene ends were 1 base for V and 0 bases for J; bases not matched to a gene: 9. The CDR3 DNA reads TGTGCCAGCAGCTTAGATGAAGGGGGCCCCGCCTCCTACGAGCAGTACTTC. It codes for CASSLDEGGPASYEQYF.

This clonotype was recorded a few times. This chain joins TRBV2 and TRBJ1-5; no clear D. CDR1 and CDR2 (germline): SNHLY, FYNNEI. This CDR3 has 13 amino acids. The V end was cut by 6 bases, the J end by 7 bases, with 13 bases between. CDR3 in amino acids: CASRLEQTQPQHF. CDR3 nucleotides: TGTGCCAGCAGACTCGAGCAGACACAGCCCCAGCATTTT.

The V and J genes are TRBV14 and TRBJ2-7; 7 bases align to TRBD1. This CDR3 region has 13 residues. Germline V gives CDR1 SGHDN, CDR2 FVKESK. J lost 8 bases, V lost 4 bases, and 8 bases had no gene match. CDR3 protein: CASSRAQGDKQYF. The CDR3, as DNA: TGTGCCAGCAGCCGCGCGCAGGGGGACAAGCAGTACTTC.